The clone carrying this TCR beta chain was seen repeatedly, ten times or more. Its target is not known. Amplification of TCR beta CDR3 regions used RNA as the template. The HTBI primer set served for first-round RT-PCR of the TCR CDR3. TCRdb ran MiXCR on the multiplex PCR reads and lists one entry per CDR3 protein. The table shows 450,000 to 700,000 distinct CDR3 sequences, with about 45% occurring only once. With 3 bases removed from V and 3 bases from J, the gap between germline ends came to 9 bases. The CDR3 spans 14 residues. Germline V CDR1 and CDR2: SNHLY, FYNNEI. This sample was included in a study of T cells in Graves' hyperthyroidism and ophthalmopathy. The study, taken as a whole, reports: A model of 13 V-J features distinguished ophthalmopathy from stable hyperthyroidism.

The sample was peripheral blood or thyroid tissue (not recorded which). The receptor was isolated from an adult woman with Graves' disease, either hyperthyroidism or ophthalmopathy (not recorded which). V is TRBV2 and J is TRBJ1-5; D is undetermined. The CDR3 loop is CASSDVTSNQPQHF. CDR3 bases: TGTGCCAGCAGTGATGTCACCTCCAATCAGCCCCAGCATTTT.